This T cell receptor beta chain was captured in a study of blood T cell repertoires in COVID-19. The wider study: PBMCs, B-cell-depleted T cells, or T cells were the source of the cDNA or gDNA that made up the material.

Sequencing used immunoSEQ multiplex PCR; TCRdb keeps in-frame clones, though not all of them. The sample gives about 300,000 clones, roughly 91% of which show up once; less than 3.5% is in the top ten. Adults between roughly 18 and 95 years of age took part from 20 to 25 US areas. The CDR3 covers 13 residues. Trimming pared 11 bases from V and 8 bases from J, leaving 16 bases between. Germline loops: CDR1 SGHAT, CDR2 FQDESV (reference sequence). The J gene is TRBJ1-6, the V gene TRBV11-1, with TRBD1 as a possible D gene (5 bases). Material: PBMCs or T cells enriched from blood (not recorded which). This TCR was recovered from a woman aged 45-65 years who had been exposed to COVID-19. The CDR3 DNA reads as TGTGCCTCACGGTTAGGGGTGGATTCACCCCTCCACTTT. Translated, it gives CASRLGVDSPLHF.